This T cell receptor (beta chain) came from a study of CD8 T cells in ankylosing spondylitis. Generation of TCR beta libraries employed quantitative 5'-RACE incorporating molecular barcodes. MiXCR, applied by TCRdb to the 5' RACE reads, yields one record per CDR3 protein. The repertoire holds some 840,000 distinct CDR3 sequences, with about 12% as singletons. Study observations and caveats: Significant enrichment of disease-linked clones was reported in matched ankylosing spondylitis synovial fluid. The study identified a TCR beta motif of roughly eight highly homologous variants that appeared characteristic of ankylosing spondylitis blood. Reactive arthritis synovial fluid and blood were previously reported to contain some motif variants.

The CDR3 runs 12 residues. V lost 3 bases to trimming and J lost 5 bases, with 8 bases between them. In germline, CDR1 is DFQATT, CDR2 SNEGSKA (reference sequence). On this clonotype itself: Antigen: not known.

Sequencing input: blood, either unsorted or a sorted T cell fraction (not recorded which). The genes are TRBV20-1 and TRBJ2-1; tentative D call: TRBD1 (5 bases). This TCR derives from a male donor with ankylosing spondylitis. The DNA of the CDR3 is TGCAGTGCTAGTGGGGCCCACAATGAGCAGTTCTTC. This translates into CSASGAHNEQFF.